A single sample is the source of the 9 T cell receptor beta chains below, sequenced in a study of blood T cell repertoires in COVID-19. The protocol was immunoSEQ multiplex PCR, while the TCRdb copy is restricted to in-frame clones and leaves out a portion. Here the sample spans more than 95,000 clones, roughly 87% being singletons. Sequencing was done on a sample of peripheral blood. The receptors were gathered from a human donor in a cohort sampled during active COVID-19.

V is TRBV5-1 and J is TRBJ2-7, with 9 bases fitting TRBD1. The CDR3 is 14 residues long. The germline V gene encodes CDR1 SGHRS and CDR2 YFSETQ. The J segment lost 2 bases and the V segment lost 5 bases, leaving 5 bases of the junction unmatched. CDR3 sequence reads: CASSVTGGTYEQYF. The CDR3 DNA sequence: TGCGCCAGCAGTGTGACAGGGGGTACCTACGAGCAGTACTTC.

This clone was recorded only once. The rearrangement uses TRBV27 and TRBJ1-1; D perhaps matches TRBD1 (5 bases). CDR1 is MNHEY, CDR2 SMNVEV, per germline (reference sequence). The CDR3 consists of 14 residues. Trimming left V 4 bases short and J 4 bases short, with 13 bases between. Here the CDR3 DNA reads TGTGCCAGCAGTTCCGGCCAGGGTGCCACTGAAGCTTTCTTT. It specifies CASSSGQGATEAFF.

The chain links TRBV2 to TRBJ2-2; 7 bases agree with TRBD2. Germline V lookup: CDR1 SNHLY, CDR2 FYNNEI. The junction had 4 bases not matched to a gene; V was cut back by 2 bases and J by 1 base. The CDR3 sequence is 16 residues long. The CDR3 reads CASSEIGGRNTGELFF. The CDR3 DNA reads TGTGCCAGCAGTGAAATCGGGGGGAGGAACACCGGGGAGCTGTTTTTT.

The V gene is TRBV1, the J gene TRBJ1-4; the D call TRBD1 from the table was never checked on the DNA. TRBV1 is a pseudogene segment. This CDR3 is built from 17 residues. The CDR3: CTSSRIERGATNEKLFF. CDR3 sequence (DNA): TGCACCAGCAGCCGCATTGAAAGGGGTGCAACTAATGAAAAACTGTTTTTT.

The chain links TRBV27 to TRBJ1-1; no firm D call. Deletions cut 4 bases from V and 4 bases from J, with 13 bases between. The CDR3 runs 14 residues. The V gene's germline CDR1 is MNHEY and CDR2 SMNVEV (reference sequence). The CDR3 sequence is CASSYGGGGTEAFF. CDR3 sequence (DNA): TGTGCCAGCAGTTACGGTGGAGGTGGCACTGAAGCTTTCTTT.

For the CDR3, the DNA is TGTGCCAGCGGAGGGTGGGGGTCTGATACGCAGTATTTT. Translating it yields CASGGWGSDTQYF. The gene calls are TRBV9 and TRBJ2-3; D is perhaps TRBD2 (6 bases). The V gene lost 7 bases and the J gene lost 6 bases, with 15 bases spanning the gap. The CDR3 totals 13 residues. Germline CDR1 and CDR2: SGDLS and YYNGEE.

The V call is TRBV5-5, the J call TRBJ2-7, with D possibly matching TRBD2 (5 bases). Germline V gives CDR1 SGHKS, CDR2 YYEKEE (reference sequence). Trimming stripped 0 bases from V and 5 bases from J, with 12 bases between. CDR3 size: 14 residues. In DNA form, the CDR3 reads TGTGCCAGCAGCTTGGTGGGGAGTCAGAACGAGCAGTACTTC. Translating gives CASSLVGSQNEQYF.

The V call is TRBV19, the J call TRBJ2-5; tentatively, D is TRBD1 (6 bases). Germline CDR1 is LNHDA and CDR2 is SQIVND (reference sequence). This CDR3 has 14 amino acids. V was pared by 7 bases and J by 7 bases, with 19 bases between. The CDR3 bases are TGTGCCAGTACCGGGGACACTTCAGGAGGGACCCAGTACTTC. Its protein product is CASTGDTSGGTQYF.

The V call is TRBV7-2, the J call TRBJ1-2; 8 nucleotides match TRBD1. The ends lost 4 bases at V and 5 bases at J; junction bases unmatched: 3. The CDR3 length is 13 residues. Germline V gene lookup returns CDR1 SGHTA and CDR2 FQGNSA. CDR3 in DNA: TGTGCCAGCAGCTCACAGGGGGTTTATGGCTACACCTTC. The encoded protein is CASSSQGVYGYTF.